This TCR beta chain appears in the sequencing data of a study of blood T cells in healthy people across ages. PCR was performed a second time for about 7 to 11 cycles using a sample-barcoded 5' primer and a J-beta primer mix. A single record per CDR3 protein comes from TCRdb applying MiXCR to the 5' RACE reads. Of approximately 900,000 distinct CDR3 sequences listed, 48% are singletons. The germline V gene encodes CDR1 SGDLS and CDR2 YYNGEE. The CDR3 covers 13 residues. The V and J ends lost 3 bases and 5 bases respectively, with 9 bases between them. This clonotype originated in a man younger than 45 in good health. The chain recombines TRBV9 with TRBJ1-5; tentatively, D is TRBD1 (6 bases). The sample was blood. The DNA of the CDR3 is TGTGCCAGCAGCGGGGACATCTATCAGCCCCAGCATTTT. Amino acids: CASSGDIYQPQHF.